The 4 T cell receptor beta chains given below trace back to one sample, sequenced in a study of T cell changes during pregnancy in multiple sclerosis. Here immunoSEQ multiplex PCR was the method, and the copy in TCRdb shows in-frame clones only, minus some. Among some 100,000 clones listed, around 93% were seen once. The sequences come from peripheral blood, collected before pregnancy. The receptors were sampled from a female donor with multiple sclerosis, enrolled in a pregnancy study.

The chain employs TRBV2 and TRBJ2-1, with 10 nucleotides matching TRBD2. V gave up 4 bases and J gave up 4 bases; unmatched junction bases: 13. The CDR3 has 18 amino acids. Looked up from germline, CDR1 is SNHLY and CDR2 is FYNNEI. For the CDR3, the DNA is TGTGCCAGCAGTGGGCCGAAGACTAGCGGGTCCCAATACAATGAGCAGTTCTTC. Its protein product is CASSGPKTSGSQYNEQFF.

The CDR3 protein is CASSPTGNANYGYTF. DNA for the CDR3: TGTGCCAGCAGTCCTACAGGGAACGCTAACTATGGCTACACCTTC. This chain joins TRBV27 and TRBJ1-2; weak D call: TRBD1 (6 bases). V lost 5 bases, J lost 0 bases, and 13 bases lay in between. CDR1 and CDR2 (germline): MNHEY, SMNVEV (reference sequence). The CDR3 is 15 amino acids.

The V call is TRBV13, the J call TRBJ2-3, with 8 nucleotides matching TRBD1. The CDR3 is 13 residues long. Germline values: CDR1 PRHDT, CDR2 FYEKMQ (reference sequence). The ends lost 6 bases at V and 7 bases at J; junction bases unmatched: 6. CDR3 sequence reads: CASRVPGGNTQYF. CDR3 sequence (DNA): TGTGCCAGCAGAGTACCAGGGGGCAATACGCAGTATTTT.

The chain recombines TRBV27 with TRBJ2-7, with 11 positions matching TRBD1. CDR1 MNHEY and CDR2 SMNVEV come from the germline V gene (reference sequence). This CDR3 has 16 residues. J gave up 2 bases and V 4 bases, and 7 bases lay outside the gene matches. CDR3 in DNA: TGTGCCAGCAGTTCCCCGAGGACAGGGGGCCCCTACGAGCAGTACTTC. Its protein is CASSSPRTGGPYEQYF.